These T cell receptor beta chains were read from a single sample in a study of T cell repertoires in ileal Crohn's disease. Only in-frame clones appear in the TCRdb table, and some are missing; sequencing was by immunoSEQ multiplex PCR. The table records around 7,900 clones, around four fifths of them present only once. Sequences were obtained from ileal tissue. Receptors were obtained from an adult with Crohn's disease. CDR3s include the opening cysteine and the closing phenylalanine or tryptophan. Fields, in order: D gene, V gene, clone size, J gene, CDR3 protein, CDR3 DNA. A D gene is named only where the DNA matches it firmly. Rows give clone size only sometimes, using once, few, many, or a class for an expanded clone.

-	TRBV19	-	TRBJ2-5	CASRQAGETQYF	TGTGCCTCCCGACAGGCGGGAGAGACCCAGTACTTC
-	TRBV29-1	few	TRBJ1-5	CSVGETVNQPQHF	TGCAGCGTAGGTGAGACAGTAAATCAGCCCCAGCATTTT
TRBD2	TRBV29-1	-	TRBJ2-1	CSVASGSSGGNEQFF	TGCAGCGTTGCGTCGGGTTCTAGCGGGGGCAATGAGCAGTTCTTC
TRBD2	TRBV2	-	TRBJ2-7	CASSVRTSAYGQYF	TGTGCCAGCAGTGTGAGGACTAGCGCTTATGGGCAGTACTTC
-	TRBV23-1	-	TRBJ2-7	CASSRSLTGQGYEQYF	TGCGCCAGCAGTCGATCGTTAACAGGGCAAGGGTACGAGCAGTACTTC
-	TRBV4-3	-	TRBJ2-1	CASSQMVAGYNEQFF	TGCGCCAGCAGCCAAATGGTAGCCGGTTACAATGAGCAGTTCTTC
TRBD2	TRBV19	-	TRBJ2-7	CASSIRGGYHEQYF	TGTGCCAGTAGTATACGGGGAGGGTACCACGAGCAGTACTTC
-	TRBV7-8	-	TRBJ1-2	CASSPREGGYGYTF	TGTGCCAGCAGCCCCCGTGAAGGGGGCTATGGCTACACCTTC
TRBD1	TRBV27	-	TRBJ2-3	CASSFRRRGQRSTDTQYF	TGTGCCAGCAGTTTTCGGAGAAGGGGACAGCGAAGCACAGATACGCAGTATTTT
TRBD1	TRBV19	-	TRBJ1-5	CASSRVGTGANQPQHF	TGTGCCAGTAGTCGGGTCGGGACAGGGGCAAATCAGCCCCAGCATTTT
TRBD1	TRBV4-3	-	TRBJ1-6	CASSQEGQGQGPLVDSPLHF	TGCGCCAGCAGCCAAGAGGGCCAAGGACAGGGGCCTTTGGTGGACTCACCCCTCCACTTT
TRBD2	TRBV5-1	-	TRBJ2-5	CASSPGLAVQETQYF	TGCGCCAGCAGCCCGGGACTAGCGGTTCAAGAGACCCAGTACTTC
-	TRBV7-9	-	TRBJ2-6	CAEIGHRSSGANVLTF	TGTGCCGAAATAGGACACCGTAGCTCTGGGGCCAACGTCCTGACTTTC
-	TRBV4-3	-	TRBJ2-1	CASSQDWANEQFF	TGCGCCAGCAGCCAAGATTGGGCCAATGAGCAGTTCTTC
-	TRBV6-5	-	TRBJ1-1	CASGGAENTEAFF	TGTGCCAGCGGTGGTGCAGAGAACACTGAAGCTTTCTTT
-	TRBV28	-	TRBJ1-1	CASTPSHAGGRAEAFF	TGTGCCAGCACCCCTTCTCACGCCGGGGGTAGGGCTGAAGCTTTCTTT
TRBD1	TRBV4-1	-	TRBJ1-2	CASSPSGGYGYTF	TGCGCCAGCAGCCCCTCAGGGGGCTATGGCTACACCTTC
-	TRBV15	-	TRBJ1-5	CATSRESPSTKGNQPQHF	TGTGCCACCAGCAGAGAAAGCCCCTCAACCAAAGGCAATCAGCCCCAGCATTTT
-	TRBV7-2	-	TRBJ2-3	CASSQGAVSTDTQYF	TGTGCCAGCAGCCAAGGGGCGGTTAGCACAGATACGCAGTATTTT
TRBD1	TRBV7-8	once	TRBJ2-7	CASSLAGLLAGQGARYEQYF	TGTGCCAGCAGCTTAGCGGGGCTTTTAGCGGGACAGGGGGCGCGATACGAGCAGTACTTC
-	TRBV30	once	TRBJ1-1	CAWSVQRFRGRTNTEAFF	TGTGCCTGGAGTGTACAAAGGTTTCGGGGTCGGACCAACACTGAAGCTTTCTTT
TRBD1	TRBV4-3	-	TRBJ2-3	CASSQALPGTGGFTDTQYF	TGCGCCAGCAGCCAAGCTCTACCCGGGACAGGGGGTTTCACAGATACGCAGTATTTT
-	TRBV6-4	-	TRBJ1-2	CASSGPGYGYTF	TGTGCCAGCAGTGGCCCAGGATATGGCTACACCTTC
TRBD1	TRBV11-3	-	TRBJ1-1	CASSLTGGTEAFF	TGTGCCAGCAGCTTGACAGGGGGCACTGAAGCTTTCTTT
TRBD2	TRBV4-1	-	TRBJ2-3	CASSQSSAGNTDTQYF	TGCGCCAGCAGCCAATCATCAGCGGGAAACACAGATACGCAGTATTTT
-	TRBV19	-	TRBJ2-3	CASSQSDTQYF	TGTGCCAGTAGCCAATCAGATACGCAGTATTTT
-	TRBV2	-	TRBJ1-6	CASGESYNSPLHF	TGTGCCAGCGGGGAGTCCTATAATTCACCCCTCCACTTT
-	TRBV27	-	TRBJ1-2	CASSRQVNGDGYTF	TGTGCCAGCAGTCGACAGGTTAACGGGGATGGCTACACCTTC
TRBD2	TRBV6-5	-	TRBJ2-3	CASSPSGGAPDTQYF	TGTGCCAGCAGTCCCAGCGGGGGGGCCCCAGATACGCAGTATTTT
TRBD1	TRBV7-2	-	TRBJ1-2	CASSLGQGSSYGYTF	TGTGCCAGCAGCTTAGGACAGGGCTCATCATATGGCTACACCTTC
-	TRBV29-1	-	TRBJ2-1	CSARGQSSYNEQFF	TGCAGCGCCCGCGGACAGAGCTCCTACAATGAGCAGTTCTTC
-	TRBV5-1	-	TRBJ1-2	CASGGAGWANYGYTF	TGCGCCAGTGGCGGTGCAGGGTGGGCTAACTATGGCTACACCTTC
TRBD1	TRBV19	-	TRBJ1-6	CASSVGQGGYSPLHF	TGTGCCAGTAGTGTGGGACAGGGTGGTTATTCACCCCTCCACTTT
TRBD1	TRBV9	-	TRBJ1-4	CASSIPGQGEKLFF	TGTGCCAGCAGCATCCCGGGACAGGGTGAAAAACTGTTTTTT
-	TRBV6-1	once	TRBJ2-5	CASSEGGRKQETQYF	TGTGCCAGCAGTGAAGGGGGCCGAAAGCAAGAGACCCAGTACTTC
-	TRBV18	few	TRBJ1-2	CASSRTATYGYTF	TGTGCCAGCTCCAGGACAGCCACTTATGGCTACACCTTC
TRBD2	TRBV30	-	TRBJ2-5	CAWNRGGAAETQYF	TGTGCCTGGAACCGCGGGGGGGCCGCAGAGACCCAGTACTTC
TRBD1	TRBV6-4	-	TRBJ2-2	CASSDSGGAGELFF	TGTGCCAGCAGTGACTCAGGGGGCGCCGGGGAGCTGTTTTTT
TRBD1	TRBV2	once	TRBJ1-1	CASSRTGIGTEAFF	TGTGCCAGCAGCCGGACAGGGATAGGCACTGAAGCTTTCTTT
-	TRBV18	-	TRBJ2-2	CASSPTRTGELFF	TGTGCCAGCTCACCAACAAGAACCGGGGAGCTGTTTTTT
-	TRBV30	-	TRBJ2-1	CAWSGRTPYNEQFF	TGTGCCTGGAGTGGCAGGACTCCCTACAATGAGCAGTTCTTC
-	TRBV25-1	-	TRBJ2-7	CASSEGAGAREQYF	TGTGCCAGCAGTGAAGGGGCAGGGGCCCGGGAGCAGTACTTC
TRBD1	TRBV30	-	TRBJ2-1	CAWQPVGQGPYNEQFF	TGTGCCTGGCAGCCCGTCGGACAGGGGCCCTACAATGAGCAGTTCTTC
TRBD2	TRBV6-1	once	TRBJ2-5	CASSERLAGTQETQYF	TGTGCCAGCAGTGAAAGGTTAGCGGGGACCCAAGAGACCCAGTACTTC
TRBD2	TRBV5-1	-	TRBJ2-2	CASSEGLAAGELFF	TGCGCCAGCAGCGAGGGACTAGCGGCCGGGGAGCTGTTTTTT
TRBD1	TRBV30	-	TRBJ1-2	CAWSVQGPINYGYTF	TGTGCCTGGAGTGTACAGGGGCCCATTAACTATGGCTACACCTTC
-	TRBV4-3	-	TRBJ2-6	CASSSIVNSGANVLTF	TGCGCCAGCAGCTCTATTGTAAATTCTGGGGCCAACGTCCTGACTTTC
-	TRBV5-6	-	TRBJ2-1	CASRPDSFSYNEQFF	TGTGCCAGCAGGCCGGACAGTTTCTCCTACAATGAGCAGTTCTTC
TRBD1	TRBV9	-	TRBJ2-7	CASSTSAGGSYEQYF	TGTGCCAGCAGCACAAGCGCAGGGGGCTCCTACGAGCAGTACTTC
-	TRBV5-1	-	TRBJ1-3	CASSLSSAGSGNTIYF	TGCGCCAGCAGCTTGAGTTCCGCCGGCTCTGGAAACACCATATATTTT